Presented here are 17 T cell receptor beta chains from one specimen sequenced in a study of resident and recirculating memory T cells in vitiligo. Here immunoSEQ multiplex PCR was the method, and the copy in TCRdb shows in-frame clones only, minus some. The sample carries tens of thousands of clones, about 92% recorded once. Material for sequencing was blood. The receptors derive from a male donor with vitiligo.

This chain connects TRBV9 to TRBJ1-2; possibly TRBD1 for D (6 bases). CDR3 length: 12 amino acids. Germline V gene data show CDR1 as SGDLS and CDR2 as YYNGEE. Trimming removed 3 bases at V and 4 bases at J, with 7 bases between. The CDR3 loop is CASSGGGYGYTF. CDR3 bases: TGTGCCAGCAGCGGAGGGGGCTATGGCTACACCTTC.

The chain carries TRBV27 and TRBJ2-1, with 7 positions matching TRBD1. The CDR3 extends over 14 amino acids. Germline V gene sequence: CDR1 MNHEY, CDR2 SMNVEV (reference sequence). V shed 7 bases and J 2 bases; nucleotides not matched to a gene: 5. The CDR3 reads CASTPDRTYNEQFF. The CDR3, as DNA: TGTGCCAGCACGCCGGACAGGACCTACAATGAGCAGTTCTTC.

Here the CDR3 reads CASSEWAPRGETQYF. The DNA of the CDR3 is TGTGCCAGCAGTGAATGGGCCCCCCGCGGGGAGACCCAGTACTTC. V usage is TRBV2 and J usage is TRBJ2-5; D might be TRBD2 (5 bases). The CDR3 contains 15 residues. Trimming took 2 bases from V and 5 from J, leaving 15 bases between them. CDR1 SNHLY and CDR2 FYNNEI come from the germline V gene.

The CDR3 DNA reads TGTGCCAGCAGGCGATTGACAGGGGCCCCTGGCTACACCTTC. Its protein product is CASRRLTGAPGYTF. The chain carries TRBV6-5 and TRBJ1-2; 8 bases are a match to TRBD1. The CDR3 consists of 14 residues. The V gene end was trimmed by 6 bases and the J gene end by 7 bases; junction bases not matched to a gene: 10. Germline values: CDR1 MNHEY, CDR2 SVGAGI.

There are a few counts of this clone. The chain couples TRBV7-3 to TRBJ2-3; 11 nucleotides agree with TRBD1. This CDR3 spans 14 amino acids. V was pared by 4 bases and J by 5 bases, with 2 bases of the junction left unmatched. Germline V CDR1 and CDR2: SGHTA, FQGTGA. In DNA form, the CDR3 reads TGTGCCAGCAGCTCGGGACAGGGGGGAGATACGCAGTATTTT. Translation gives CASSSGQGGDTQYF. Full variable domain (remainder filled in from reference TRBV7-3 and TRBJ2-3): GAGVSQTPSNKVTEKGKYVELRCDPISGHTALYWYRQSLGQGPEFLIYFQGTGAADDSGLPNDRFFAVRPEGSVSTLKIQRTERGDSAVYLCASSSGQGGDTQYFGPGTRLTVL.

This clone was counted ten times or more. V is TRBV19 and J is TRBJ1-1; D might be TRBD1 (5 bases). Germline-derived CDR1 and CDR2 are LNHDA and SQIVND (reference sequence). The CDR3 is made up of 13 amino acids. Trimming pared 5 bases from V and 7 bases from J, leaving 14 bases between. CDR3 nucleotide sequence: TGTGCCAGTAGTCGATGGTTGGGACTTGAAGCTTTCTTT. Its translation: CASSRWLGLEAFF.

This clone was picked up a small number of times. The chain joins TRBV5-1 to TRBJ2-7, with D perhaps TRBD2 (6 bases). Trimming took off 4 bases at V and 0 bases at J, with 20 bases between the two ends. CDR3 length equals 17 residues. Germline assignment: CDR1 SGHRS and CDR2 YFSETQ. The CDR3 loop is CASSPRGGTASSYEQYF. The CDR3 DNA follows: TGCGCCAGCAGCCCGAGGGGCGGGACCGCAAGCTCCTACGAGCAGTACTTC.

This chain joins TRBV5-5 and TRBJ1-2; 8 nucleotides match TRBD1. V was pared by 3 bases and J by 3 bases, with 7 bases of the junction left unmatched. From germline, CDR1 is SGHKS and CDR2 YYEKEE (reference sequence). The CDR3 is 15 amino acids. The CDR3 reads CASSYDTGGYYGYTF. The CDR3 DNA follows: TGTGCCAGCAGCTATGATACAGGGGGTTACTATGGCTACACCTTC. The full variable domain, rest sourced from reference TRBV5-5 and TRBJ1-2, is DAGVTQSPTHLIKTRGQQVTLRCSPISGHKSVSWYQQVLGQGPQFIFQYYEKEERGRGNFPDRFSARQFPNYSSELNVNALLLGDSALYLCASSYDTGGYYGYTFGSGTRLTVV.

The V gene is TRBV4-1, the J gene TRBJ2-3; 7 bases are a match to TRBD2. The CDR3 runs to 17 residues. Trimming removed 0 bases from V and 2 bases from J; junction bases left unmatched: 8. Germline V gene lookup returns CDR1 MGHRA and CDR2 YSYEKL. The CDR3 DNA reads TGCGCCAGCAGCCAAGAAGCGCCAGCGGGGACCACAGATACGCAGTATTTT. Protein sequence: CASSQEAPAGTTDTQYF.

V usage is TRBV11-3 and J usage is TRBJ2-7, with TRBD1 matching 8 bases. Germline CDR1 reads SGHNT; CDR2 reads YENEEA. The V and J ends lost 1 base and 0 bases, in that order; junction bases with no gene match: 11. The length of the CDR3 is 18 residues. The CDR3 region is CASSLGHRGTASSYEQYF. For the CDR3, the DNA is TGTGCCAGCAGCTTAGGACACAGGGGGACAGCGAGCTCCTACGAGCAGTACTTC.

The chain is built from TRBV5-1 and TRBJ2-5; 7 nucleotides align to TRBD1. The J call may be in error: the DNA end matches TRBJ2-7 better. The CDR3 is 17 amino acids. Germline values: CDR1 SGHRS, CDR2 YFSETQ. The CDR3 reads CASSPSDTGTVGHEQYF. The CDR3 bases are TGCGCCAGCAGCCCGTCCGATACCGGGACAGTCGGCCACGAGCAGTACTTC.

The count of this clone is one. The rearrangement uses TRBV21-1 and TRBJ2-7; the table assigns TRBD2, which was not confirmed against the DNA. TRBV21-1 is an annotated pseudogene. This CDR3 comprises 19 residues. CDR3 nucleotide sequence: TGTGCCAGCAGCAAGGCACAAGAAGCGGGAGGTTTAACCCCCTACGAGCAGTACTTC. Translated: CASSKAQEAGGLTPYEQYF.

The V and J genes are TRBV9 and TRBJ2-1; TRBD1 matches 9 bases. This CDR3 comprises 15 residues. V dropped 2 bases and J dropped 7; count of bases not matched to a gene: 7. Germline assignment: CDR1 SGDLS and CDR2 YYNGEE. CDR3 in amino acids: CASSVAGTGMNEQFF. The CDR3 DNA reads as TGTGCCAGCAGCGTGGCCGGGACAGGGATGAATGAGCAGTTCTTC.

J is TRBJ2-7 and V is TRBV6-6, with TRBD1 matching 9 bases. The J segment lost 2 bases and the V segment lost 6 bases, leaving 11 bases of the junction unmatched. Germline V gene data show CDR1 as MNHNY and CDR2 as SVGAGI (reference sequence). This CDR3 region has 16 residues. The CDR3 sequence is CASRLGTGLLPYEQYF. DNA of the CDR3: TGTGCCAGCAGATTAGGGACAGGGCTTCTCCCCTACGAGCAGTACTTC.

This clone has a handful of counts. The chain uses TRBV27 and TRBJ1-2, with D perhaps matching TRBD1 (5 bases). This CDR3 comprises 15 residues. Trimming left V 2 bases short and J 4 bases short, with 14 bases between. Germline V gene sequence: CDR1 MNHEY, CDR2 SMNVEV (reference sequence). The CDR3 loop is CASSLALGTSYGYTF. As DNA, the CDR3 is TGTGCCAGCAGTTTAGCCCTGGGGACTTCCTATGGCTACACCTTC.

This clone was seen a handful of times. The rearrangement uses TRBV6-1 and TRBJ1-1, with 9 bases lining up with TRBD1. The J segment lost 0 bases and the V segment lost 10 bases, leaving 9 bases of the junction unmatched. Germline CDR1 is MNHNS and CDR2 is SASEGT. The CDR3 extends over 15 amino acids. The CDR3 protein is CATSGDRVLNTEAFF. CDR3 DNA sequence: TGTGCCACATCGGGGGACAGGGTGTTGAACACTGAAGCTTTCTTT.

The V call is TRBV28, the J call TRBJ2-3; the match to TRBD2 covers 9 bases. Germline values: CDR1 MDHEN, CDR2 SYDVKM. This CDR3 comprises 14 residues. V trimming: 5 bases; J trimming: 5 bases; junction bases outside the gene matches: 5. The CDR3: CASSLREGRDTQYF. The DNA for the CDR3 is TGTGCCAGCAGTCTGCGGGAGGGCCGAGATACGCAGTATTTT.